These T cell receptor beta chains were read from a single sample in a study of blood T cell repertoires in COVID-19. Assay: immunoSEQ multiplex PCR; the TCRdb copy retains only in-frame clones and omits some. The sample consists of about 170,000 clones, around 80% of them appearing once. Sequenced: PBMCs or T cells enriched from blood (not recorded which). The receptors stem from a man aged 50 to 60 who had recovered from COVID-19. Both conserved end residues are part of each CDR3. Fields, in order: clone size, J gene, D gene, V gene, CDR3 DNA, CDR3 protein. A D gene is named only where the DNA matches it firmly. Rows give clone size only sometimes, using once, few, many, or a class for an expanded clone.

clone_size: -; j_call: TRBJ1-1; d_call: TRBD1; v_call: TRBV12-5; cdr3_nt: TGTGCTAGTGGTAAGGGGGCATCGAACACTGAAGCTTTCTTT; cdr3_aa: CASGKGASNTEAFF
clone_size: -; j_call: TRBJ2-7; d_call: TRBD2; v_call: TRBV6-5; cdr3_nt: TGTGCCAGTAGGGAGGGGTGGACCTCCTACGAGCAGTACTTC; cdr3_aa: CASREGWTSYEQYF
clone_size: -; j_call: TRBJ2-3; d_call: TRBD2; v_call: TRBV6-5; cdr3_nt: TGTGCCAGCAGCGGAGCGGGGGGGAGGACAGATACGCAGTATTTT; cdr3_aa: CASSGAGGRTDTQYF
clone_size: many; j_call: TRBJ1-3; d_call: TRBD1; v_call: TRBV12-5; cdr3_nt: TGTGCTAGTGGTTTGGAGACAGGGGGAAACACCATATATTTT; cdr3_aa: CASGLETGGNTIYF
clone_size: once; j_call: TRBJ2-3; d_call: TRBD1; v_call: TRBV14; cdr3_nt: TGTGCCAGCAGCCAAGATCAACAGGGGGTCCCCATATTGGATACGCAGTATTTT; cdr3_aa: CASSQDQQGVPILDTQYF
clone_size: -; j_call: TRBJ2-3; d_call: -; v_call: TRBV2; cdr3_nt: TGTGCCAGCAGTAGGAGGGGGCAAGCAGATACGCAGTATTTT; cdr3_aa: CASSRRGQADTQYF
clone_size: once; j_call: TRBJ2-2; d_call: TRBD1; v_call: TRBV30; cdr3_nt: TGTGCCTGGGACCCCAGGGGGTTAGACGGGGAGCTGTTTTTT; cdr3_aa: CAWDPRGLDGELFF
clone_size: -; j_call: TRBJ1-6; d_call: -; v_call: TRBV27; cdr3_nt: TGTGCCAGCAGTTTACCCCACGTGGCAGGGAGGGGATCACCCCTCCACTTT; cdr3_aa: CASSLPHVAGRGSPLHF
clone_size: -; j_call: TRBJ1-1; d_call: -; v_call: TRBV29-1; cdr3_nt: TGCAGCGTTGAGCCCCAGGGACTCTCGGAAACTGAAGCTTTCTTT; cdr3_aa: CSVEPQGLSETEAFF
clone_size: -; j_call: TRBJ2-1; d_call: -; v_call: TRBV18; cdr3_nt: TGTGCCAGCTCACCACTCAGTTACAATGAGCAGTTCTTC; cdr3_aa: CASSPLSYNEQFF
clone_size: -; j_call: TRBJ2-3; d_call: -; v_call: TRBV7-9; cdr3_nt: TGTGCCAGCAGCTTAGTTACAGGGCTCACAGATACGCAGTATTTT; cdr3_aa: CASSLVTGLTDTQYF
clone_size: few; j_call: TRBJ1-1; d_call: -; v_call: TRBV19; cdr3_nt: TGTGCCAGTAGTCGGGGGAATTTGAACACTGAAGCTTTCTTT; cdr3_aa: CASSRGNLNTEAFF